The clone carrying this T cell receptor beta chain showed up just a few times. The CDR3 runs to 15 residues. Germline V gives CDR1 MDHEN, CDR2 SYDVKM. Trimming took off 7 bases at V and 2 bases at J, with 15 bases between the two ends. This sample was included in a study of blood T cell repertoires in COVID-19. Study-wide background: Both acute and convalescent COVID-19 samples were obtained from the United States, Italy and Spain. In each case, the material was cDNA or gDNA derived from T cells, B-cell-depleted T cells, or PBMCs.

Under the authors' procedure: Reference gene primer amplification yielded estimated nucleated cell counts. Only in-frame clones appear in the TCRdb table, and some are missing; sequencing was by immunoSEQ multiplex PCR. The V and J calls and the clone size are those of that table, but D and trimming were determined from the DNA. Among about 250,000 clones, roughly 80% were seen once, and the ten largest hold roughly 10%. Input material: peripheral blood. This TCR was recovered from a man of 80 years or more with acute or convalescent COVID-19. The chain couples TRBV28 to TRBJ1-5; D possibly corresponds to TRBD1 (6 bases). CDR3 bases: TGTGCCAGCACCCAAGGGGGAGTCCGCAATCAGCCCCAGCATTTT. Its translation is CASTQGGVRNQPQHF.